The rows below give T cell receptor beta chains drawn from one sample of a study of blood T cell repertoires in COVID-19. The table came from immunoSEQ multiplex PCR; TCRdb's copy has only in-frame clones and leaves some out. The sample has 40,000 to 50,000 clones; just over 90% are singletons. Sequences were obtained from peripheral blood. The origin of the receptors is a man between 65 and 79 years old with acute or convalescent COVID-19. The CDR3 runs from the conserved cysteine through the conserved F or W. Clone size appears in some rows only: once, few, many, or a class for an expanded clone.

NA | TRBV27 | CASNLQGSYNSPLHF
NA | TRBV7-8 | CASSPGEKLFF
NA | TRBV19 | CASSSGTGGNEQYF
once | TRBV7-2 | CASSFTGYGTLYSNQPQHF
NA | TRBV2 | CASRGDRIYEQYF
NA | TRBV18 | CASSPRGDTEAFF
NA | TRBV24-1 | CATGKGALADTQYF
NA | TRBV7-9 | CASSPGASNTEAFF
NA | TRBV7-2 | CASSLEGGAGFGNSPLHF
NA | TRBV27 | CASSARTGTHEQYF
NA | TRBV28 | CASSFSVQGPGNTIYF
NA | TRBV27 | CASSPWGQNNQPQHF
NA | TRBV28 | CASSPGGANYGYTF
NA | TRBV6-5 | CASSLAGGHTDTQYF
once | TRBV19 | CASSPGQDNEQFF
NA | TRBV4-3 | CASSQDWEGGANLDEAFF
NA | TRBV14 | CASSQGSLPARGRDTQYF
NA | TRBV7-6 | CASSFQGGRELFF
NA | TRBV5-1 | CASSFQPEGASGANVLTF
NA | TRBV11-2 | CASSFNQGPTAFF
NA | TRBV7-2 | CASTDGARGYWTEAFF
NA | TRBV12-5 | CAAGQGDYSNQPQHF
NA | TRBV4-3 | CASSQVGSVNYGYTF
NA | TRBV27 | CASSVRGGRDQPQHF